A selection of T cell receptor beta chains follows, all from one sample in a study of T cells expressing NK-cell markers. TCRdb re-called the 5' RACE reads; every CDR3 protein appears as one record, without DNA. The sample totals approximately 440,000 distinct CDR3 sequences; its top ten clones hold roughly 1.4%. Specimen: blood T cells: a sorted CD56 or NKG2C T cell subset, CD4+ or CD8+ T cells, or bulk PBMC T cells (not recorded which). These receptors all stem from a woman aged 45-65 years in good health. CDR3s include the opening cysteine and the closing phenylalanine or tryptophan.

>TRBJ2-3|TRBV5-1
CASSLAGWQDTQYF
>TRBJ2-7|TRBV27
CASSPFGGGRLSEQYF
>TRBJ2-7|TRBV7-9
CASSLTALAGGYEQYF
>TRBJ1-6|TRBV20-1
CSASPRDSNSPLHF
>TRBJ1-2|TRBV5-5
CASSGDDRGGYTF
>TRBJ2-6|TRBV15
CATSRDHAGANVLTF
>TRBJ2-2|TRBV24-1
CATSDFQVGGELFF
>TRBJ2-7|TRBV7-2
CASSFPTPGQNYEQYF
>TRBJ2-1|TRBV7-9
CASSSISGRPSYNEQFF
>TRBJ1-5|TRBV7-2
CASSLGQGNNQPQHF
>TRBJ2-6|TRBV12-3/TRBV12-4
CASSPLPGLAAPGANVLTF
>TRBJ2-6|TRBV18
CASSPPPGSSGANVLTF
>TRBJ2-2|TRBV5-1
CASRSTGELFF
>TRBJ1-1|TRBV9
CASSVATEPTEAFF
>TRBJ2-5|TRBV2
CASSEVAGLGTQYF
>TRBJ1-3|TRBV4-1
CASSAGGFFGNTIYF